The 16 T cell receptor beta chains listed next were all sequenced from one sample in a study of human T cells and chemical hapten exposure. TCRdb passed the RACE reads through MiXCR, listing each CDR3 protein once. The data show 70,000 to 90,000 distinct CDR3 sequences, more than 9% seen once. Specified time point: patch test 2, 6 weeks after DPC sensitization. Treatment given: therapeutic diphenylcyclopropenone sensitization with weekly scalp DPC. The sample consisted of whole blood, taken in connection with sensitization to the hapten diphenylcyclopropenone (DPC). The receptors come from a woman between 50 and 59 years old with alopecia areata. Some clones in this sample may be carry-over from other donors' samples.

This clonotype was seen only a few times. The V and J genes are TRBV10-2 and TRBJ2-1; no definite D call. V shed 5 bases and J shed 6 bases, with 8 bases lying between them. The CDR3 consists of 12 residues. Germline V gene lookup returns CDR1 WSHSY and CDR2 SAAADI. The CDR3 sequence is CASSLRSNEQFF. The CDR3 region has the DNA TGCGCCAGCAGTCTACGTAGCAATGAGCAGTTCTTC.

The chain recombines TRBV29-1 with TRBJ1-1; weak D call: TRBD1 (5 bases). Trimming took 5 bases from V and 1 from J, leaving 5 bases between them. This CDR3 contains 11 residues. CDR1 SQVTM and CDR2 ANQGSEA come from the germline V gene. CDR3 region: CSVQGNTEAFF. CDR3 sequence (DNA): TGCAGCGTTCAGGGGAACACTGAAGCTTTCTTT.

The rearrangement links TRBV15 to TRBJ2-2; maybe TRBD2 (5 bases). The CDR3 is 16 amino acids. The germline CDR1 and CDR2 sequences are LNHNV and YYDKDF (reference sequence). V was trimmed by 3 bases and J by 4 bases, leaving 15 bases between them. As DNA, the CDR3 is TGTGCCACCAGCAGGGATCAACTAGGGCTCACCGGGGAGCTGTTTTTT. Its protein product is CATSRDQLGLTGELFF.

The V call is TRBV2, the J call TRBJ1-5; D is perhaps TRBD1 (6 bases). This CDR3 contains 14 residues. Germline CDR1 reads SNHLY; CDR2 reads FYNNEI. Deletions cut 6 bases from V and 3 bases from J, with 12 bases between. CDR3 bases: TGTGCCAGCAGGACGGACAGTCCCAATCAGCCCCAGCATTTT. Its protein is CASRTDSPNQPQHF.

This clonotype came up a few times. The rearrangement joins TRBV20-1 to TRBJ2-3; 10 bases are shared with TRBD2. Germline values: CDR1 DFQATT, CDR2 SNEGSKA (reference sequence). CDR3 size: 14 residues. Trimming at V came to 6 bases and at J to 3 bases, leaving 6 bases not matched to a gene. CDR3 in amino acids: CSALLAGVTDTQYF. The CDR3 DNA sequence: TGCAGTGCCCTTCTAGCGGGAGTAACAGATACGCAGTATTTT.

This clonotype was seen at least ten times. The rearrangement links TRBV11-2 to TRBJ1-3, with D possibly being TRBD1 (5 bases). Trimming cost V 5 bases and J 2 bases, with 13 bases left between them. Germline V gives CDR1 SGHAT, CDR2 FQNNGV. There are 15 residues in the CDR3. In DNA form, the CDR3 reads TGTGCCAGCAGCCCCGACAGAACTCCTGGAAACACCATATATTTT. Residues: CASSPDRTPGNTIYF.

In its sample, this clonotype was seen many times. The rearrangement uses TRBV18 and TRBJ2-1; weak D call: TRBD1 (5 bases). V was shortened by 2 bases and J by 4 bases, with 6 bases between the two germline ends. The CDR3 loop spans 13 amino acids. The germline V gene encodes CDR1 KGHSH and CDR2 LQKENI. The CDR3 loop reads CASSPGAYNEQFF. CDR3 nucleotide sequence: TGTGCCAGCTCACCAGGGGCTTACAATGAGCAGTTCTTC.

This clonotype was picked up a small number of times. The chain employs TRBV29-1 and TRBJ1-5; 10 bases align to TRBD1. Germline values: CDR1 SQVTM, CDR2 ANQGSEA. The CDR3 spans 13 residues. J lost 4 bases, V lost 5 bases, and 2 bases had no gene match. The CDR3 sequence: CSVTGQGNQPQHF. CDR3 coding DNA: TGCAGCGTTACGGGACAGGGGAATCAGCCCCAGCATTTT.

This clonotype was seen at least ten times. The rearrangement uses TRBV5-6 and TRBJ2-7; no definite D call. This CDR3 spans 17 amino acids. From germline, CDR1 is SGHDT and CDR2 YYEEEE. With 6 bases removed from V and 3 bases from J, the gap between germline ends came to 25 bases. CDR3: CASISLGKGRISYEQYF. In DNA, the CDR3 is TGTGCCAGCATCAGCTTGGGAAAGGGCAGGATCAGCTACGAGCAGTACTTC.

The genes are TRBV20-1 and TRBJ1-1; 7 bases fit TRBD1. The germline gives CDR1 DFQATT, CDR2 SNEGSKA (reference sequence). This CDR3 has 12 amino acids. V was pared by 6 bases and J by 0 bases, with 1 base of the junction left unmatched. The CDR3 reads CSAGTVNTEAFF. The CDR3 DNA follows: TGCAGTGCCGGGACAGTGAACACTGAAGCTTTCTTT.

This clonotype was found a few times. This chain links TRBV5-4 with TRBJ2-5; no definite D call. The CDR3 runs 15 residues. Germline V lookup: CDR1 SGHNT, CDR2 YYREEE (reference sequence). V was pared by 0 bases and J by 5 bases, with 14 bases between. The DNA of the CDR3 is TGTGCCAGCAGCTTGGGGCTGGGGTTAGGCGAGACCCAGTACTTC. It codes for CASSLGLGLGETQYF.

The chain employs TRBV20-1 and TRBJ2-2; 10 bases are shared with TRBD2. CDR1 and CDR2 (germline): DFQATT, SNEGSKA (reference sequence). With 1 base clipped from V and 0 bases from J, the junction kept 5 bases outside the gene matches. The CDR3 runs to 17 residues. The CDR3 DNA is TGCAGTGCTAGAGCGAGACTAGCGGGTTCGAACACCGGGGAGCTGTTTTTT. This encodes CSARARLAGSNTGELFF.

This clonotype has a handful of counts. V and J are TRBV18 and TRBJ2-1; D tentatively reads TRBD1 or TRBD2 (5 bases each). Trimming pared 6 bases from V and 0 bases from J, leaving 15 bases between. In germline, CDR1 is KGHSH, CDR2 LQKENI. The CDR3 is 16 residues long. The CDR3 coding sequence is TGTGCCAGCTCCTATGATCGGGGCTTCTCCTACAATGAGCAGTTCTTC. It specifies CASSYDRGFSYNEQFF.

As concerns this clonotype: The junction departs from germline at one end; a sequencing error may be responsible. The genes are TRBV20-1 and TRBJ1-2; a possible D gene is TRBD1 (6 bases). Germline CDR1 DFQATT, CDR2 SNEGSKA (reference sequence). This CDR3 has 12 residues. CDR3 region: CNARGAGPGYTF. The CDR3 DNA sequence: TGCAATGCTAGGGGGGCCGGCCCTGGCTACACCTTC.

This clonotype was detected only a few times. The genes are TRBV6-2 or TRBV6-3 and TRBJ1-2; no clear D gene. CDR3 length: 11 residues. V was pared by 7 bases and J by 3 bases, with 6 bases between. Germline V lookup: CDR1 MNHEY, CDR2 SVGEGT. In DNA, the CDR3 is TGTGCCAGCACTGACGACTATGGCTACACCTTC. Translated, it gives CASTDDYGYTF.

This clonotype was picked up many times. CDR3 coding DNA: TGTGCCAGCAGCTTAGAAGATGCGGGAGGGTCCTACAATGAGCAGTTCTTC. This gives the protein CASSLEDAGGSYNEQFF. The J gene is TRBJ2-1, the V gene TRBV11-2; 9 positions agree with TRBD2. J was trimmed by 1 base and V by 0 bases; bases with no gene match: 4. There are 17 residues in the CDR3. Germline V gives CDR1 SGHAT, CDR2 FQNNGV. Looking up the rest from reference TRBV11-2 and TRBJ2-1 gives the full variable domain: EAGVAQSPRYKIIEKRQSVAFWCNPISGHATLYWYQQILGQGPKLLIQFQNNGVVDDSQLPKDRFSAERLKGVDSTLKIQPAKLEDSAVYLCASSLEDAGGSYNEQFFGPGTRLTVL.